These 6 T cell receptor beta chains were sequenced from one sample in a study of T cells in Graves' hyperthyroidism and ophthalmopathy. TCR beta CDR3 regions were amplified from RNA transcripts. The primer set for the first-round RT-PCR of the TCR CDR3 was HTBI. In TCRdb, the multiplex PCR reads were re-called with MiXCR into one record per CDR3 protein. Of some 700,000 distinct CDR3 sequences detected, approximately 15% appear once; the ten largest clones hold about 14%. The sequenced material came from blood. These receptor sequences come from a man aged 45-65 years with Graves' hyperthyroidism.

Many counts were recorded for this clonotype. The gene calls are TRBV6-1 and TRBJ2-5; 9 nucleotides align to TRBD1. Unmatched junction bases numbered 6, after V lost 7 bases and J lost 0 bases. Per germline, CDR1 MNHNS and CDR2 SASEGT. CDR3 length equals 15 residues. The CDR3 DNA reads TGTGCCAGCAATCTCGGGACAGGGTACCAAGAGACCCAGTACTTC. Translation: CASNLGTGYQETQYF.

This clonotype has more than one count but fewer than ten. The V gene is TRBV6-5, the J gene TRBJ1-3, with D tentatively TRBD1 (5 bases). This CDR3 region has 14 residues. V was trimmed by 10 bases and J by 0 bases, leaving 13 bases between them. Germline CDR1 is MNHEY and CDR2 is SVGAGI. CDR3 bases: TGTGCCATCAGAGGGGAAGGCTCTGGAAACACCATATATTTT. Its protein is CAIRGEGSGNTIYF.

The genes are TRBV30 and TRBJ2-7; D is unclear. V gave up 1 base and J gave up 1 base, with 8 bases separating them. The CDR3 has 13 amino acids. CDR1 and CDR2 from the germline V gene are GTSNPN and SVGIG (reference sequence). CDR3 nucleotide sequence: TGTGCCTGGAGTGGAGTATTATCCTACGAGCAGTACTTC. This encodes CAWSGVLSYEQYF. Together with reference TRBV30 and TRBJ2-7, the CDR3 gives the full variable domain: SQTIHQWPATLVQPVGSPLSLECTVEGTSNPNLYWYRQAAGRGLQLLFYSVGIGQISSEVPQNLSASRPQDRQFILSSKKLLLSDSGFYLCAWSGVLSYEQYFGPGTRLTVT.

V is TRBV11-2 and J is TRBJ2-3, with TRBD1 matching over 10 bases. The germline V gene has CDR1 SGHAT and CDR2 FQNNGV. V was pared by 5 bases and J by 1 base, with 6 bases of the junction left unmatched. The CDR3 consists of 16 residues. The CDR3 bases are TGTGCCAGCAGCGGACCCGGGACAGGGGGCACAGATACGCAGTATTTT. It specifies CASSGPGTGGTDTQYF.

This clonotype was observed at least ten times. This chain joins TRBV27 and TRBJ2-2; 7 bases agree with TRBD2. Per the germline V gene, CDR1 is MNHEY and CDR2 is SMNVEV (reference sequence). The CDR3 length is 20 residues. Trimming at V came to 6 bases and at J to 2 bases, leaving 21 bases not matched to a gene. This CDR3 reads CASRRRVGGGFTSNTGELFF. CDR3 DNA sequence: TGTGCCAGCAGACGCCGTGTGGGGGGGGGATTCACAAGCAACACCGGGGAGCTGTTTTTT.

This clonotype was counted ten times or more. The chain joins TRBV7-2 to TRBJ2-7; no clear D. Trimming stripped 3 bases from V and 3 bases from J, with 9 bases between. There are 13 residues in the CDR3. CDR1 SGHTA and CDR2 FQGNSA come from the germline V gene. The CDR3 DNA sequence: TGTGCCAGCAGCTTTCCAGACTTCTACGAGCAGTACTTC. It specifies CASSFPDFYEQYF.